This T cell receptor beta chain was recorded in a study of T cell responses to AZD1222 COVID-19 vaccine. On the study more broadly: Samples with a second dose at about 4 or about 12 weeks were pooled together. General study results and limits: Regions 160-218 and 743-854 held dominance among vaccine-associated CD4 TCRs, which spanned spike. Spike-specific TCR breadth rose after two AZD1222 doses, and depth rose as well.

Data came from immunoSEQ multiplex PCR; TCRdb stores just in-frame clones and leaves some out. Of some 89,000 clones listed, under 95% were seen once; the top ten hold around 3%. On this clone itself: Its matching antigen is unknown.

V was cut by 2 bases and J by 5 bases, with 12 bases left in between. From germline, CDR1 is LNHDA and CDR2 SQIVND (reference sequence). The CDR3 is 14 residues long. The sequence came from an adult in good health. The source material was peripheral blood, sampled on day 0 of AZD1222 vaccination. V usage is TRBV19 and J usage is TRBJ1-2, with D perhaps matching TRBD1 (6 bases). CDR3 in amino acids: CASSISDRSYGYTF. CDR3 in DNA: TGTGCCAGTAGTATATCGGACAGATCATATGGCTACACCTTC.